This T cell receptor beta chain came from a study of Graves' ophthalmopathy and Graves' hyperthyroidism. General observations from the study: Ophthalmopathy and stable hyperthyroidism were discriminated by a 13-signature model, with about 90% sensitivity and approximately 81% specificity. Among thyroid clonotypes expanded above 0.001 frequency, most also appeared in blood.

Beta-chain TCR CDR3 regions were amplified from RNA transcripts. Amplification began with first-round RT-PCR using HTBI primers, then second-round multiplex PCR was performed. One entry per CDR3 protein results from TCRdb running MiXCR on the multiplex PCR reads. This sample carries 650,000 to 900,000 distinct CDR3 sequences, around 40% of them seen once, and the ten largest clones take 40% to 45%. Germline values: CDR1 SGHTA, CDR2 FQGNSA. The ends lost 5 bases at V and 5 bases at J; junction bases unmatched: 5. The CDR3 has 15 amino acids. In the case of this clonotype: Its antigen is undetermined.

The source of this sequence is an adult man with Graves' ophthalmopathy. The chain recombines TRBV7-2 with TRBJ2-6; 8 bases match TRBD2. The sequencing sample was made of peripheral blood. This CDR3 is CASSPDSGRANVLTF. CDR3 bases: TGTGCCAGCAGCCCAGATAGCGGGAGGGCCAACGTCCTGACTTTC. The full variable domain, rest sourced from reference TRBV7-2 and TRBJ2-6, is GAGVSQSPSNKVTEKGKDVELRCDPISGHTALYWYRQSLGQGLEFLIYFQGNSAPDKSGLPSDRFSAERTGGSVSTLTIQRTQQEDSAVYLCASSPDSGRANVLTFGAGSRLTVL.